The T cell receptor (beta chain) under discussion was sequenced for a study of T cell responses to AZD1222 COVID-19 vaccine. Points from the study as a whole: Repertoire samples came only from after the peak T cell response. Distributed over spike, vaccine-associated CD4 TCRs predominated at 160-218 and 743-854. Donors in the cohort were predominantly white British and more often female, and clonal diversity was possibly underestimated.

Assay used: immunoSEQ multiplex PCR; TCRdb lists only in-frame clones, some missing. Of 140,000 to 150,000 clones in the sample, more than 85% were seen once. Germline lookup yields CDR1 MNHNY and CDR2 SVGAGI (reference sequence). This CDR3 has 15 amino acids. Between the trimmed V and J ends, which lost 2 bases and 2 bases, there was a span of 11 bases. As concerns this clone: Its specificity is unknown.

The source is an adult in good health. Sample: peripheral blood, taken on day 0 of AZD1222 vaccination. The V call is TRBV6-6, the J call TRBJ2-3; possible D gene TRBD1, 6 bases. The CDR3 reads CASSYIDRTTDTQYF. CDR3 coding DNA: TGTGCCAGCAGTTACATTGACAGGACCACAGATACGCAGTATTTT.